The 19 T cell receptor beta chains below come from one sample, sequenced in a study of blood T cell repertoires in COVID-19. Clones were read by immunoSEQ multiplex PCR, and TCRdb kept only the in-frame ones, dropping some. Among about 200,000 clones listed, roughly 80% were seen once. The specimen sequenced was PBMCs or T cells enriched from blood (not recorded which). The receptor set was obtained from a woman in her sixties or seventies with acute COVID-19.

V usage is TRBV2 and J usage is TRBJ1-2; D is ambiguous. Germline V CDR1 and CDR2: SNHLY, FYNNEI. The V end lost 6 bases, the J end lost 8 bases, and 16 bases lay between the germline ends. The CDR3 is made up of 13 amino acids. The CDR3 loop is CASSPQSRRGYTF. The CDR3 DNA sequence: TGTGCCAGCAGCCCCCAGTCCCGTCGCGGCTACACCTTC.

The CDR3 loop is CASSEGRVVETQYF. In nucleotides, the CDR3 is TGTGCCAGCAGTGAAGGCCGGGTAGTCGAGACCCAGTACTTC. The rearrangement joins TRBV2 to TRBJ2-5; D uncertain. Germline V gives CDR1 SNHLY, CDR2 FYNNEI. The CDR3 consists of 14 residues. Trimming took 1 base from V and 5 from J, leaving 11 bases between them. Based on the CDR3 plus reference TRBV2 and TRBJ2-5, the full variable domain is EPEVTQTPSHQVTQMGQEVILRCVPISNHLYFYWYRQILGQKVEFLVSFYNNEISEKSEIFDDQFSVERPDGSNFTLKIRSTKLEDSAMYFCASSEGRVVETQYFGPGTRLLVL.

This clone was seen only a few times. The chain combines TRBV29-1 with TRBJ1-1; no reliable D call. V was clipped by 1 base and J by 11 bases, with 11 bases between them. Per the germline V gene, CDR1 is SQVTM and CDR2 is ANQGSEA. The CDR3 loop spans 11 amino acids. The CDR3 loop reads CSVEVTVEAFF. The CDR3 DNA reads TGCAGCGTTGAAGTAACAGTTGAGGCTTTCTTT.

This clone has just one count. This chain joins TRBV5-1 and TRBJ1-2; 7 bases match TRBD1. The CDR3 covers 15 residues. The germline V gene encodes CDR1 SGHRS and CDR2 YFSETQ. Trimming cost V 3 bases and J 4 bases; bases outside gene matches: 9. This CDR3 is CASSWDGQASYGYTF. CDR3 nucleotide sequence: TGCGCCAGCAGCTGGGATGGACAGGCCTCCTATGGCTACACCTTC.

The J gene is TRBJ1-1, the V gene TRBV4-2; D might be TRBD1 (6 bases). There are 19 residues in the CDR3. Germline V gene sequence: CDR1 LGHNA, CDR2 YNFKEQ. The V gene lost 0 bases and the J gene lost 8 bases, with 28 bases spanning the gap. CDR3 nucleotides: TGTGCCAGCAGCCAAGAATTTCCCCCCAGGGCAGGGGAGCGACTCGAAGCTTTCTTT. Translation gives CASSQEFPPRAGERLEAFF.

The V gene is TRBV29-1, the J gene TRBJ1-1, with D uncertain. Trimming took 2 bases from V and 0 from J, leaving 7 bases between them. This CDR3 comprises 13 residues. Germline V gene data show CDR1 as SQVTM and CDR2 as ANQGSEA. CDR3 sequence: CSVEKQMNTEAFF. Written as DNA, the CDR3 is TGCAGCGTTGAAAAACAAATGAACACTGAAGCTTTCTTT. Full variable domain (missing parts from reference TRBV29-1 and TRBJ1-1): SAVISQKPSRDICQRGTSLTIQCQVDSQVTMMFWYRQQPGQSLTLIATANQGSEATYESGFVIDKFPISRPNLTFSTLTVSNMSPEDSSIYLCSVEKQMNTEAFFGQGTRLTVV.

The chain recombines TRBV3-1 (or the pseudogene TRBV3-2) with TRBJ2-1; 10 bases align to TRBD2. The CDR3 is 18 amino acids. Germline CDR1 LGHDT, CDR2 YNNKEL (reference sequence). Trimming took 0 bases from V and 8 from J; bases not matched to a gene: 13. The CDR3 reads CASSQDVTSGVLWDEQFF. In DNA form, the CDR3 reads TGTGCCAGCAGCCAAGATGTTACTAGCGGGGTACTATGGGATGAGCAGTTCTTC.

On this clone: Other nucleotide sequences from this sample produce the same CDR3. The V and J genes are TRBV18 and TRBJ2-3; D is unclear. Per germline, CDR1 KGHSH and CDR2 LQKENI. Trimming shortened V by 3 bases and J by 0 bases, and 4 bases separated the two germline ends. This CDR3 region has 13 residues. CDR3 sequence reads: CASSPTSTDTQYF. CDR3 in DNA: TGTGCCAGCTCACCTACTAGCACAGATACGCAGTATTTT.

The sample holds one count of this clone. CDR3 region: CASSHQGLDTQYF. Written as DNA, the CDR3 is TGTGCCAGCAGCCACCAAGGACTAGATACGCAGTATTTT. The rearrangement joins TRBV6-5 to TRBJ2-3; the D gene is possibly TRBD2 (5 bases). The CDR3 contains 13 residues. In germline, CDR1 is MNHEY, CDR2 SVGAGI. Deletions cut 6 bases from V and 5 bases from J, with 12 bases between.

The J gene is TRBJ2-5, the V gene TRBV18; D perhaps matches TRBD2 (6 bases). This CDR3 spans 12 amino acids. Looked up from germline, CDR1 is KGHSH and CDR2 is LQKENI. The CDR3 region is CAGGSSQETQYF. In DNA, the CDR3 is TGTGCGGGGGGATCGAGCCAAGAGACCCAGTACTTC. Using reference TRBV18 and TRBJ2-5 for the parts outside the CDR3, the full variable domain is NAGVMQNPRHLVRRRGQEARLRCSPMKGHSHVYWYRQLPEEGLKFMVYLQKENIIDESGMPKERFSAEFPKEGPSILRIQQVVRGDSAAYFCAGGSSQETQYFGPGTRLLVL.

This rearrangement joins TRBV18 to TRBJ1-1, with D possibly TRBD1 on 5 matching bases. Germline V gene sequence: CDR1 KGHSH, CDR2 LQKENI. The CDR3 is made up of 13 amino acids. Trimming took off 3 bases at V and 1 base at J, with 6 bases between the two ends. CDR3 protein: CASSPTENTEAFF. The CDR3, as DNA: TGTGCCAGCTCACCGACAGAGAACACTGAAGCTTTCTTT.

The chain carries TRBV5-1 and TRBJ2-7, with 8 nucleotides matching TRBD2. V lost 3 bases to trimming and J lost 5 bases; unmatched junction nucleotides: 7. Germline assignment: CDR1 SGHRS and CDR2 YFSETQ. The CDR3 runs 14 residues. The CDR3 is CASSSPGGHDEQYV. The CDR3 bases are TGCGCCAGCAGCTCGCCGGGGGGGCACGACGAGCAGTACGTC.

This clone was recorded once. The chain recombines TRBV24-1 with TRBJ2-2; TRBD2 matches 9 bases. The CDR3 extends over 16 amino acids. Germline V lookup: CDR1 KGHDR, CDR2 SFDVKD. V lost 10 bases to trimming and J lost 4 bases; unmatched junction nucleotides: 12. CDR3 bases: TGTGCCACTGCTCGATCCGGGACTAGCCGCACCGGGGAGCTGTTTTTT. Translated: CATARSGTSRTGELFF.

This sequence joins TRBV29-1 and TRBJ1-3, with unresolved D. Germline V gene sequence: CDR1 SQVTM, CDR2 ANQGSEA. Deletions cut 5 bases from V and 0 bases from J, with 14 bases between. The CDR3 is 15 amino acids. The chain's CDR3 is CSVLLGMSSGNTIYF. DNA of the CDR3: TGCAGCGTTCTACTCGGGATGAGCTCTGGAAACACCATATATTTT.

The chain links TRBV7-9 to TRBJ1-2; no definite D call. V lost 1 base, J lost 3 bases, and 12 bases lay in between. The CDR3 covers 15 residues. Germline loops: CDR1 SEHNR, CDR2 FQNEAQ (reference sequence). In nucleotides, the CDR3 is TGTGCCAGCAGCTTAGGAGGAATTCAAGACTATGGCTACACCTTC. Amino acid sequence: CASSLGGIQDYGYTF.

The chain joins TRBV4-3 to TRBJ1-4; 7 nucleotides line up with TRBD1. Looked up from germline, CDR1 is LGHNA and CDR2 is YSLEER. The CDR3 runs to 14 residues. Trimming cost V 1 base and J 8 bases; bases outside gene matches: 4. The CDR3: CASSQGTGGEKLFF. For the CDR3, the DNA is TGCGCCAGCAGCCAAGGGACAGGTGGAGAAAAACTGTTTTTT.

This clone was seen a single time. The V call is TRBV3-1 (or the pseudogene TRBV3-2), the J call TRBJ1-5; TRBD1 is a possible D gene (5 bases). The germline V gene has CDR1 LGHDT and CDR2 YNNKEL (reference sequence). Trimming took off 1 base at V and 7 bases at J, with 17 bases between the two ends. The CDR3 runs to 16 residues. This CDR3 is CASSQVAGGGCQPQHF. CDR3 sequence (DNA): TGTGCCAGCAGCCAAGTAGCGGGGGGTGGTTGCCAGCCCCAGCATTTT.

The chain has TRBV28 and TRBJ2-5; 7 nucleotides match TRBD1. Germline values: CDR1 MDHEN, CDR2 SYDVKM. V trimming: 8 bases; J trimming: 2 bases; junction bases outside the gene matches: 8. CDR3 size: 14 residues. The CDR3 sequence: CASHRGALQETQYF. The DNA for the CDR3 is TGTGCCAGCCACAGGGGTGCCTTACAAGAGACCCAGTACTTC.

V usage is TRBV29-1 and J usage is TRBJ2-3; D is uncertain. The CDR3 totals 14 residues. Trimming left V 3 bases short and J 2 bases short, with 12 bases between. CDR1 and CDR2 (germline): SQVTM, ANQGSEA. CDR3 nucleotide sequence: TGCAGCGTTGAGCGGCAGCAAATCACAGATACGCAGTATTTT. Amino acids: CSVERQQITDTQYF.